This TCR beta chain was retrieved from a study of memory CD4+ T cells and cytomegalovirus serostatus. Overall study context: Healthy Belgian adult donors included about nine CMV-positive and some 24 CMV-negative people. Study-wide results and caveats: Each of roughly 65 CMV-associated TCRbeta sequences occurred in one to five individuals. A US-trained random forest predicted CMV serostatus with median AUC around 0.9.

This CDR3 is built from 15 residues. Looked up from germline, CDR1 is SGDLS and CDR2 is YYNGEE. V dropped 2 bases and J dropped 6; count of bases not matched to a gene: 5. As for this clone: No antigen is known for it.

The method was immunoSEQ multiplex PCR; TCRdb's version includes in-frame clones alone and lacks a portion of them. The table has about 96,000 clones, about 80% seen once. The sort gate was single viable CD3+CD4+CD8-CD45RO+ cells for memory CD4+ T cells. This rearrangement joins TRBV9 to TRBJ2-1, with 10 bases aligning to TRBD1. The TCR comes from an adult in good health and CMV-seropositive. The specimen was memory CD4+ T cells from blood. The CDR3 sequence is CASSVGGQGTNEQFF. In DNA form, the CDR3 reads TGTGCCAGCAGCGTGGGGGGACAGGGGACCAATGAGCAGTTCTTC. Supplemented by reference TRBV9 and TRBJ2-1, the full variable domain reads DSGVTQTPKHLITATGQRVTLRCSPRSGDLSVYWYQQSLDQGLQFLIQYYNGEERAKGNILERFSAQQFPDLHSELNLSSLELGDSALYFCASSVGGQGTNEQFFGPGTRLTVL.